The entry that follows covers one TCR beta chain sequence. The antigen is undetermined. Time point: pre-treatment sample, taken before nivolumab and TIL therapy. The libraries were made with immunoSEQ v3. Libraries were prepared by immunoSEQ multiplex PCR; TCRdb keeps only in-frame clonotypes and omits some of them. This sample has around 50,000 clones; around 79% occur once, and the top ten carry about 1.8%. The data originate from a study of TIL therapy for anti-PD-1-resistant metastatic lung cancer. In the study overall: Progressing patients received lymphodepletion, expanded TIL infusion and IL-2. Median tumor PD-L1 proportion score was 5.5% to 6.5%. Half of patients were current or former smokers. General study points: The cohort had more treatment-naive, never-smoker and oncogene-addicted patients than typical.

The CDR3 is 17 amino acids. Trimming removed 1 base from V and 3 bases from J; junction bases left unmatched: 6. Germline V gene data show CDR1 as SGHTA and CDR2 as FQGNSA. This material consisted of blood, taken at baseline. This sequence joins TRBV7-2 and TRBJ1-5, with 10 bases fitting TRBD1. This receptor was obtained from a person between 25 and 80 years old with non-small cell lung cancer. The CDR3 coding sequence is TGTGCCAGCAGCTTAGGACAGGGGGCTGGGGTCAATCAGCCCCAGCATTTT. This sequence encodes CASSLGQGAGVNQPQHF.